A single T cell receptor (beta chain) is shown here with its context. Its specificity is not known. This specimen belongs to a study of T cells in tumors after PD-1 blockade. Study-level points and caveats: Peripheral recruitment is suggested, as some novel exhausted tumor clones were in pre-treatment blood.

CDR1 SGHNT and CDR2 YYREEE come from the germline V gene (reference sequence). The CDR3 length is 15 residues. V dropped 0 bases and J dropped 6; count of bases not matched to a gene: 7. Measured with immunoSEQ multiplex PCR; TCRdb has only the in-frame clones, and not every one. The sample lists about 25,000 clones, about 82% seen once, with less than 15% in the top ten. Specimen: PBMCs, collected after anti-PD-1 treatment. This sequence was found in a human donor with basal cell carcinoma. The chain combines TRBV5-4 with TRBJ2-7; 9 positions match TRBD2. The DNA of the CDR3 is TGTGCCAGCAGCTTGGAGCTAGCGGGGTCTCGCGAGCAGTACTTC. This codes for CASSLELAGSREQYF.